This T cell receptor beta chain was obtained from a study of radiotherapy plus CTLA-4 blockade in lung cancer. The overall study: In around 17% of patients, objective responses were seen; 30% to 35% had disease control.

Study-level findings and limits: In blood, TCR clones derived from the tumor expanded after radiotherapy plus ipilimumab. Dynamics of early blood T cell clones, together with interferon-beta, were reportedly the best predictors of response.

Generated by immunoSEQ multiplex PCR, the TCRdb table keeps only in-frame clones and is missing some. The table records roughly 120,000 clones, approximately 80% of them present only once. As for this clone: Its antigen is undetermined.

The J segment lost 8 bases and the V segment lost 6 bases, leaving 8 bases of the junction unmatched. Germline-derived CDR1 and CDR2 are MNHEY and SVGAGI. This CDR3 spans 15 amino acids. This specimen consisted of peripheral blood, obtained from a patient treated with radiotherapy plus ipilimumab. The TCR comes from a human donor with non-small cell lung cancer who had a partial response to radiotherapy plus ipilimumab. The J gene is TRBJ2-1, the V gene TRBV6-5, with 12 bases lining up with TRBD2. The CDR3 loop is CASRDLAGGGHEQFF. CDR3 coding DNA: TGTGCCAGCAGGGATCTAGCGGGAGGGGGGCATGAGCAGTTCTTC.